One sample yielded the 4 T cell receptor beta chains listed below, sequenced in a study of CD8 T cells in ankylosing spondylitis. TCRdb ran MiXCR on the 5' RACE reads and lists one entry per CDR3 protein. Of approximately 340,000 distinct CDR3 sequences listed, 14% to 15% are singletons. Material for sequencing was blood, either unsorted or a sorted T cell fraction (not recorded which). These receptors all come from a male donor with ankylosing spondylitis or in good health (not recorded which).

This chain uses TRBV5-1 with TRBJ2-7; no clear D. The germline V gene encodes CDR1 SGHRS and CDR2 YFSETQ. There are 14 residues in the CDR3. V lost 0 bases to trimming and J lost 5 bases, with 12 bases between them. CDR3 protein: CASSLAAWWNEQYF. The CDR3 nucleotides are TGCGCCAGCAGCTTGGCTGCGTGGTGGAACGAGCAGTACTTC.

This chain uses TRBV14 with TRBJ2-1; the D gene is possibly TRBD2 (5 bases). Trimming cost V 4 bases and J 10 bases, with 11 bases left between them. The germline gives CDR1 SGHDN, CDR2 FVKESK. The CDR3 sequence is 12 residues long. DNA for the CDR3: TGTGCCAGCAGCCGAGCGTCGGGGGAGCAGTTCTTC. This translates into CASSRASGEQFF.

V gene TRBV11-3 combines with J gene TRBJ2-7; TRBD2 matches at 7 bases. The germline V gene encodes CDR1 SGHNT and CDR2 YENEEA. There are 15 residues in the CDR3. V shed 5 bases and J 2 bases; nucleotides not matched to a gene: 9. As DNA, the CDR3 is TGTGCCAGCAGCCTACCCCTTGGGGGGGCCTACGAGCAGTACTTC. Protein product: CASSLPLGGAYEQYF.

This clonotype occurred a few times. This chain links TRBV12-3 or TRBV12-4 with TRBJ2-2, with TRBD1 matching over 10 bases. CDR3 length: 14 residues. The ends lost 11 bases at V and 4 bases at J; junction bases unmatched: 7. CDR3 sequence (DNA): TGTGCCTGGGACAGGGGAGAGTCCACCGGGGAGCTGTTTTTT. Its protein product is CAWDRGESTGELFF.